This T cell receptor (beta chain) was recorded in a study of blood T cell repertoires in COVID-19. Study-level information: Samples representing acute and convalescent COVID-19 were sourced from the United States, Italy and Spain. In each case, the material was cDNA or gDNA derived from T cells, B-cell-depleted T cells, or PBMCs.

Study processing details: Amplification of reference gene primers provided the estimated nucleated cell counts. Sequencing was performed with immunoSEQ multiplex PCR; in TCRdb, only in-frame clones are kept and a portion is missing. V, J and clone size derive from that table, while D and trimming were established from the DNA sequence. The sample contains tens of thousands of clones, 84% of which appear only once. CDR1 and CDR2 (germline): DFQATT, SNEGSKA (reference sequence). The CDR3 sequence is 15 residues long. V trimming: 5 bases; J trimming: 8 bases; junction bases outside the gene matches: 13.

Material: peripheral blood. This sequence joins TRBV20-1 and TRBJ1-4, with 8 bases identical to TRBD1. The origin of this receptor is a man in his 70s with acute or convalescent COVID-19. The CDR3 is CSAGGTAGDREKLFF. DNA of the CDR3: TGCAGTGCTGGTGGGACAGCTGGGGACAGGGAAAAACTGTTTTTT.